A selection of T cell receptor beta chains follows, all from one sample in a study of T cells in Graves' hyperthyroidism and ophthalmopathy. A single record per CDR3 protein comes from TCRdb applying MiXCR to the multiplex PCR reads. This table has hundreds of thousands of distinct CDR3 sequences, more than 45% appearing once. Specimen: peripheral blood or thyroid tissue (not recorded which). The receptor source for this set is a woman aged 18-29 years with Graves' hyperthyroidism. Each CDR3 is given with its conserved first and last residue. The D gene is left open where the match is weak. Clone sizes are given selectively: once, few, many, or a class where the clone is expanded.

V gene	D gene	clone size	J gene	CDR3 protein	CDR3 DNA
TRBV7-9	TRBD1	many	TRBJ1-4	CASSLPGTGEDEKLFF	TGTGCCAGCAGCCTACCAGGGACAGGGGAAGACGAAAAACTGTTTTTT
TRBV10-3	.	.	TRBJ2-3	CAIRPLEGPDTQYF	TGTGCCATCAGACCTCTCGAGGGCCCAGATACGCAGTATTTT
TRBV15	TRBD2	.	TRBJ2-7	CATSRTSGSSYEQYF	TGTGCCACCAGCAGGACTAGCGGGAGTTCCTACGAGCAGTACTTC
TRBV7-8	TRBD1	.	TRBJ1-5	CASSFRAGTGSNQPQHF	TGTGCCAGCAGCTTTCGGGCCGGGACAGGTAGCAATCAGCCCCAGCATTTT
TRBV2	.	few	TRBJ1-1	CASSLVGIKAFF	TGTGCCAGCAGCTTAGTTGGGATTAAAGCTTTCTTT
TRBV10-3	.	many	TRBJ2-5	CATSGGRETQYF	TGTGCCACGTCCGGCGGAAGGGAGACCCAGTACTTC
TRBV10-3	.	.	TRBJ1-6	CAIRVGTGVYSPLHF	TGTGCCATCAGGGTGGGAACAGGAGTTTATTCACCCCTCCACTTT
TRBV19	TRBD1	many	TRBJ1-6	CASSGRTGDSPLHF	TGTGCCAGTAGTGGTAGGACAGGGGATTCACCCCTCCACTTT
TRBV29-1	.	.	TRBJ2-6	CSVVTLGGGTNVLTF	TGCAGCGTTGTCACACTAGGGGGTGGGACCAACGTCCTGACTTTC
TRBV2	.	few	TRBJ2-7	CASGRTHGSSYEQYF	TGTGCCAGCGGAAGGACGCACGGATCCTCCTACGAGCAGTACTTC
TRBV7-9	.	.	TRBJ1-1	CASSLVGLTAEAFF	TGTGCCAGCAGCTTAGTAGGCCTTACGGCTGAAGCTTTCTTT
TRBV12-3/TRBV12-4	.	few	TRBJ2-5	CASSFGTPQETQYF	TGTGCCAGCAGCTTTGGGACCCCACAAGAGACCCAGTACTTC
TRBV9	TRBD1	few	TRBJ2-7	CASSLDGTESYEQYF	TGTGCCAGCAGCTTAGATGGGACAGAGTCCTACGAGCAGTACTTC
TRBV7-6	.	.	TRBJ2-7	CASSSNAGDGRFGRGEQYF	TGTGCCAGCAGCAGTAATGCCGGGGACGGACGGTTTGGCCGTGGCGAGCAGTACTTC
TRBV25-1	.	.	TRBJ1-2	CARDRAYGYTF	TGTGCTAGAGATCGGGCCTATGGCTACACCTTC
TRBV5-1	TRBD1	.	TRBJ1-6	CASSLADRASPLHF	TGCGCCAGCAGCTTGGCGGACAGGGCATCACCCCTCCACTTT
TRBV19	.	.	TRBJ1-6	CASGSNSPLHF	TGTGCCAGTGGTTCTAATTCACCCCTCCACTTT
TRBV7-3	TRBD2	.	TRBJ2-7	CASSQELAWEQYF	TGTGCCAGCAGCCAAGAACTAGCGTGGGAGCAGTACTTC
TRBV7-6	.	.	TRBJ1-1	CASSFSAGANTEAFF	TGTGCCAGCAGCTTTAGTGCGGGCGCGAACACTGAAGCTTTCTTT
TRBV29-1	.	.	TRBJ2-7	CSAYGEWAYEQYF	TGCAGCGCATACGGGGAATGGGCCTACGAGCAGTACTTC
TRBV20-1	.	.	TRBJ2-2	CSARPRRTGELFF	TGCAGTGCTAGACCCCGGCGGACCGGGGAGCTGTTTTTT
TRBV24-1	.	.	TRBJ2-2	CATSDPTEDSCFTNTGELFF	TGTGCCACCAGTGATCCGACCGAGGACAGCTGCTTCACGAACACCGGGGAGCTGTTTTTT
TRBV7-2	TRBD2	.	TRBJ2-5	CASSSLTSGSRSNQETQYF	TGTGCCAGCAGCTCTCTGACTAGCGGGAGCAGAAGCAACCAAGAGACCCAGTACTTC
TRBV2	.	.	TRBJ2-2	CASSQTATGELFF	TGTGCCAGCAGTCAAACGGCTACCGGGGAGCTGTTTTTT
TRBV19	.	once	TRBJ2-6	CASTDGPPGANVLTF	TGTGCCAGTACAGATGGGCCTCCTGGGGCCAACGTCCTGACTTTC
TRBV6-1	.	.	TRBJ1-2	CASSDGSPGNGYTF	TGTGCCAGCAGTGACGGGAGCCCGGGTAATGGCTACACCTTC
TRBV7-3	.	.	TRBJ1-6	CASSSTGQSYNSPLHF	TGTGCCAGCAGCTCTACAGGGCAGTCCTATAATTCACCCCTCCACTTT
TRBV6-4	TRBD1	.	TRBJ1-2	CASTPKDRYYGYTF	TGTGCCAGCACTCCAAAGGACAGGTACTATGGCTACACCTTC
TRBV20-1	TRBD2	.	TRBJ2-7	CSASVRAGGPNYEQYF	TGCAGTGCTAGTGTGAGGGCGGGAGGGCCGAACTACGAGCAGTACTTC
TRBV19	.	many	TRBJ1-1	CASNRGQTNTEAFF	TGTGCCAGTAACAGAGGACAGACGAACACTGAAGCTTTCTTT
TRBV24-1	TRBD1	.	TRBJ2-1	CATSEDRSDEQFF	TGTGCCACCAGTGAGGACAGGTCGGATGAGCAGTTCTTC
TRBV28	.	.	TRBJ2-5	CASSLSAGETQYF	TGTGCCAGCAGTTTATCCGCGGGAGAGACCCAGTACTTC
TRBV29-1	TRBD1	many	TRBJ2-5	CSVGGSGGTQYF	TGCAGCGTTGGTGGCTCAGGGGGGACCCAGTACTTC
TRBV7-6	TRBD1	.	TRBJ1-2	CASSLRTGTYGYTF	TGTGCCAGCAGCCTGCGGACAGGGACCTATGGCTACACCTTC
TRBV7-8	TRBD2	.	TRBJ2-2	CASSLAPPFGGGDTGELFF	TGTGCCAGCAGCTTAGCGCCTCCCTTTGGCGGGGGAGATACCGGGGAGCTGTTTTTT
TRBV7-1	TRBD1	.	TRBJ1-1	CASSSDRRTNTEAFF	TGTGCCAGCAGCTCGGACAGGAGGACGAACACTGAAGCTTTCTTT
TRBV19	TRBD1	.	TRBJ1-5	CATAWTGTSNQPQHF	TGTGCCACCGCTTGGACAGGGACGAGCAATCAGCCCCAGCATTTT
TRBV19	TRBD1	many	TRBJ1-4	CATKDRAATNEKLFF	TGTGCCACCAAGGACAGGGCCGCAACTAATGAAAAACTGTTTTTT
TRBV10-2	.	many	TRBJ2-7	CASSAASYEQYF	TGCGCCAGCAGCGCGGCCTCCTACGAGCAGTACTTC
TRBV25-1	TRBD2	.	TRBJ2-7	CASSARGLAGEYEQYF	TGTGCCAGCAGTGCTAGAGGACTAGCGGGAGAGTACGAGCAGTACTTC
TRBV10-1	.	.	TRBJ1-1	CASSAGTEAFF	TGCGCCAGCAGCGCGGGTACTGAAGCTTTCTTT
TRBV29-1	.	.	TRBJ2-5	CSAETGRETQYF	TGCAGCGCCGAGACAGGGAGGGAGACCCAGTACTTC
TRBV7-2	TRBD1	few	TRBJ1-2	CASSPQSQGAGYGYTF	TGTGCCAGCAGCCCGCAAAGTCAGGGGGCAGGCTATGGCTACACCTTC
TRBV12-3/TRBV12-4	.	once	TRBJ1-1	CASRGGGHTEAFF	TGTGCCAGCAGGGGGGGGGGCCACACTGAAGCTTTCTTT